This T cell receptor beta chain was identified in a study of shared clonotypes between healthy human individuals. Looking at the study overall: Three plates each covered CD4 naive and memory; CD8 naive two, CD8 memory one.

TCRdb's table, derived via immunoSEQ multiplex PCR, lists solely in-frame clones and lacks some. The top ten clones hold 0.36% of a sample with roughly 1,600,000 clones, approximately 98.5% of them seen once. The CDR3 runs 15 residues. V lost 2 bases, J lost 2 bases, and 12 bases lay in between. Per the germline V gene, CDR1 is SGDLS and CDR2 is YYNGEE. This clonotype was sampled from a man younger than 40 in good health. This chain uses TRBV9 with TRBJ2-3, with D unclear. Sequenced: naive CD4+ T cells sorted from blood. Subset specified: CD45RA+ positively selected. The CDR3 DNA follows: TGTGCCAGCAGCGTTGCAAGGGCCACCACAGATACGCAGTATTTT. The encoded protein is CASSVARATTDTQYF.